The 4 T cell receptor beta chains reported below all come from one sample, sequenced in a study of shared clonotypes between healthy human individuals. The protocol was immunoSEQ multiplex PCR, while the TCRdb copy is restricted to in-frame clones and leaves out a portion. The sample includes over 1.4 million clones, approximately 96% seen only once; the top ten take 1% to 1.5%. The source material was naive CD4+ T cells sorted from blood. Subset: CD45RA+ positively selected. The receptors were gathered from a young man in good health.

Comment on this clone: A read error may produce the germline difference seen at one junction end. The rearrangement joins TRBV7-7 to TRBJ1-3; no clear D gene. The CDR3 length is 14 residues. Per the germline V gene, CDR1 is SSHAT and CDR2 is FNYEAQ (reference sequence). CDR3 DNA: TGTGCTAGCAGCTTAGGCGGGTCTGGAAACACCATATATTTT. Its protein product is CASSLGGSGNTIYF.

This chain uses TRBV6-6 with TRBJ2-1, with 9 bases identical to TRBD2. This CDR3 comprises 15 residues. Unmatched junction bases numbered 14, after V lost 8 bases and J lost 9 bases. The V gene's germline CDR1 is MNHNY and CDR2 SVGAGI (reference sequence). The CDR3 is CASVRIAGVQSEQFF. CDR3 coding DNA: TGTGCCAGCGTAAGGATAGCGGGAGTTCAGAGTGAGCAGTTCTTC.

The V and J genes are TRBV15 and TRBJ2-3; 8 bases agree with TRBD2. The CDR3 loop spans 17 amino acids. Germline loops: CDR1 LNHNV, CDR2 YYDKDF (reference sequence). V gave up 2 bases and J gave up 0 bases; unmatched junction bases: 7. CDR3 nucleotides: TGTGCCACCAGCAGATCCCCCCGGGAGGGAAGCACAGATACGCAGTATTTT. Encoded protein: CATSRSPREGSTDTQYF.

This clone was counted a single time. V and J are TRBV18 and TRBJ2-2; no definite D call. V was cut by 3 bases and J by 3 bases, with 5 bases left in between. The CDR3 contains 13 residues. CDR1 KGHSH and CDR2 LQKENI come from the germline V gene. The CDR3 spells CASSPDHTGELFF. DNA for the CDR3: TGTGCCAGCTCACCGGATCACACCGGGGAGCTGTTTTTT.